The present T cell receptor (beta chain) was sequenced within a study of shared clonotypes between healthy human individuals. General observations from the study: Limited genetic and exposure-history diversity came from having few donors. Generally, naive subsets (rather than memory subsets) showed larger estimated richness. Only blood was sampled; tissue repertoires likely differ.

The repertoire was sequenced with immunoSEQ multiplex PCR; TCRdb's copy has only in-frame clones and lacks some. The table has millions of clones, roughly 96% seen once. The CDR3 is 14 residues long. Germline V lookup: CDR1 SGHTA, CDR2 FQGNSA. Trimming left V 5 bases short and J 0 bases short, with 10 bases between. As to this clone: Its antigen is not known.

The TCR was taken from a young man in good health. The J gene is TRBJ1-2, the V gene TRBV7-2; D is uncertain. The sample comprised naive CD4+ T cells sorted from blood. The subset was: CD45RA+ positively selected. In nucleotides, the CDR3 is TGTGCCAGCAGCCCTATAATAGCTAACTATGGCTACACCTTC. Protein sequence: CASSPIIANYGYTF. Combining the CDR3 with reference TRBV7-2 and TRBJ1-2 gives the whole variable domain GAGVSQSPSNKVTEKGKDVELRCDPISGHTALYWYRQSLGQGLEFLIYFQGNSAPDKSGLPSDRFSAERTGGSVSTLTIQRTQQEDSAVYLCASSPIIANYGYTFGSGTRLTVV.